Following are 20 T cell receptor beta chains from one sample sequenced in a study of Graves' ophthalmopathy and Graves' hyperthyroidism. RNA transcripts were the source from which TCR beta CDR3 regions were amplified. HTBI-primed first-round RT-PCR preceded second-round multiplex PCR. TCRdb itself ran the multiplex PCR reads through MiXCR, one entry per CDR3 protein. The sample contains 600,000 to 950,000 distinct CDR3 sequences, roughly two fifths of which appear only once. Material for sequencing was peripheral blood. The receptors stem from an adult man with Graves' ophthalmopathy.

This chain uses TRBV20-1 with TRBJ2-5, with 7 bases that match TRBD2. The germline V gene encodes CDR1 DFQATT and CDR2 SNEGSKA (reference sequence). The CDR3 consists of 12 residues. V lost 0 bases to trimming and J lost 9 bases; unmatched junction nucleotides: 4. In nucleotides, the CDR3 is TGCAGTGCTAGAGATTTGGGGGGGGCCCAGTACTTC. It codes for CSARDLGGAQYF.

The V call is TRBV25-1, the J call TRBJ1-2; weak D call: TRBD1 (6 bases). Germline assignment: CDR1 MGHDK and CDR2 SYGVNS. The V and J ends lost 5 bases and 4 bases respectively, with 14 bases between them. There are 14 residues in the CDR3. CDR3 in amino acids: CASSLTRGFYGYTF. The DNA of the CDR3 is TGTGCCAGCAGTTTAACCAGGGGATTCTATGGCTACACCTTC.

The genes are TRBV19 and TRBJ1-1, with D perhaps matching TRBD1 (5 bases). Germline V gene lookup returns CDR1 LNHDA and CDR2 SQIVND (reference sequence). The V end was cut by 2 bases, the J end by 2 bases, with 15 bases between. CDR3 length: 16 amino acids. The DNA for the CDR3 is TGTGCCAGTAGTATAATGAAGGGACGGCCCAACACTGAAGCTTTCTTT. Protein product: CASSIMKGRPNTEAFF.

V is TRBV25-1 and J is TRBJ2-2; TRBD2 matches at 8 bases. The CDR3 is 15 residues long. V was pared by 6 bases and J by 7 bases, with 10 bases of the junction left unmatched. Looked up from germline, CDR1 is MGHDK and CDR2 is SYGVNS. The CDR3 is CASSQQGLGDGELFF. The CDR3 DNA reads TGTGCCAGCAGCCAACAGGGACTAGGGGACGGGGAGCTGTTTTTT.

The chain links TRBV5-1 to TRBJ2-5, with D tentatively TRBD2 (7 bases). Germline assignment: CDR1 SGHRS and CDR2 YFSETQ. V shed 2 bases and J shed 5 bases, with 16 bases lying between them. The CDR3 loop spans 15 amino acids. The CDR3 DNA follows: TGCGCCAGCAGCTTCGGGACACCCGGGAGGGAGACCCAGTACTTC. Translating gives CASSFGTPGRETQYF. Full variable domain (missing parts from reference TRBV5-1 and TRBJ2-5): KAGVTQTPRYLIKTRGQQVTLSCSPISGHRSVSWYQQTPGQGLQFLFEYFSETQRNKGNFPGRFSGRQFSNSRSEMNVSTLELGDSALYLCASSFGTPGRETQYFGPGTRLLVL.

There are a few counts of this clonotype. CDR3: CSARDQGAWDGNQPQHF. The CDR3 bases are TGCAGTGCTAGAGATCAGGGCGCATGGGACGGGAATCAGCCCCAGCATTTT. The chain joins TRBV20-1 to TRBJ1-5, with D possibly TRBD1 on 5 matching bases. V lost 0 bases and J lost 4, with 19 bases in between. The CDR3 covers 17 residues. The V gene's germline CDR1 is DFQATT and CDR2 SNEGSKA (reference sequence).

The rearrangement uses TRBV19 and TRBJ2-7; 9 bases fit TRBD2. This CDR3 contains 15 residues. In germline, CDR1 is LNHDA, CDR2 SQIVND (reference sequence). Losses at the gene ends were 6 bases for V and 4 bases for J; bases not matched to a gene: 10. CDR3 sequence: CASSWGSGSEYEQYF. As DNA, the CDR3 is TGTGCCAGTAGCTGGGGTAGCGGGAGCGAATACGAGCAGTACTTC.

This clonotype was picked up many times. V is TRBV19 and J is TRBJ1-1; 8 bases fit TRBD1. CDR3 length: 17 residues. Germline V gives CDR1 LNHDA, CDR2 SQIVND (reference sequence). V trimming: 4 bases; J trimming: 0 bases; junction bases outside the gene matches: 10. CDR3 protein: CASSTSGGQPLNTEAFF. In DNA, the CDR3 is TGTGCCAGTAGTACCTCAGGGGGCCAACCTTTGAACACTGAAGCTTTCTTT.

This clonotype showed up many times. The gene calls are TRBV7-9 and TRBJ1-6; possibly TRBD1 for D (5 bases). Looked up from germline, CDR1 is SEHNR and CDR2 is FQNEAQ (reference sequence). The CDR3 loop spans 15 amino acids. V lost 4 bases and J lost 5, with 12 bases in between. The CDR3 coding sequence is TGTGCCAGCAGCTCGACCGGGGCGGATAATTCACCCCTCCACTTT. Protein product: CASSSTGADNSPLHF.

This clonotype has ten or more counts. V gene TRBV24-1 combines with J gene TRBJ1-4; maybe TRBD1 (5 bases). This CDR3 is built from 13 residues. CDR1 and CDR2 from the germline V gene are KGHDR and SFDVKD. Trimming shortened V by 1 base and J by 16 bases, and 15 bases separated the two germline ends. The CDR3 DNA reads as TGTGCCACCAGTGATTTAGTGGGGGACGCGCGGTTTTTT. Translated: CATSDLVGDARFF.

The CDR3, as DNA: TGTGCCAGCAGCTTAGCGGTTGCAGGGGGAAAACTGTTTTTT. This encodes CASSLAVAGGKLFF. This chain uses TRBV7-9 with TRBJ1-4; TRBD1 aligns across 7 bases. Germline values: CDR1 SEHNR, CDR2 FQNEAQ (reference sequence). The V gene end was trimmed by 0 bases and the J gene end by 10 bases; junction bases not matched to a gene: 5. The CDR3 loop spans 14 amino acids.

The chain employs TRBV20-1 and TRBJ1-2; 9 positions agree with TRBD1. This CDR3 is 17 amino acids long. Germline values: CDR1 DFQATT, CDR2 SNEGSKA (reference sequence). The ends lost 0 bases at V and 4 bases at J; junction bases unmatched: 12. This CDR3 reads CSARDLQGATYGYGYTF. DNA for the CDR3: TGCAGTGCTAGAGATCTACAGGGGGCGACCTATGGCTATGGCTACACCTTC.

This chain uses TRBV25-1 with TRBJ2-7; 12 bases align to TRBD2. Per germline, CDR1 MGHDK and CDR2 SYGVNS. The CDR3 extends over 17 amino acids. Unmatched junction bases numbered 12, after V lost 6 bases and J lost 3 bases. For the CDR3, the DNA is TGTGCCAGCAGCCAAGATTCGAGACTAGCGGGAGACTACGAGCAGTACTTC. Residues: CASSQDSRLAGDYEQYF.

The gene calls are TRBV6-6 and TRBJ1-4; D is possibly TRBD1 (6 bases). This CDR3 is 15 amino acids long. Germline assignment: CDR1 MNHNY and CDR2 SVGAGI (reference sequence). With 2 bases removed from V and 7 bases from J, the gap between germline ends came to 14 bases. In DNA form, the CDR3 reads TGTGCCAGCAGTTACATCAGGGGCTTAGGTGAAAAACTGTTTTTT. This gives the protein CASSYIRGLGEKLFF.

Worth noting for this clonotype: The junction and the germline gene differ at one end; a read error may be behind it. V gene TRBV20-1 combines with J gene TRBJ1-3; D remains unclear. The CDR3 contains 13 residues. In germline, CDR1 is DFQATT, CDR2 SNEGSKA (reference sequence). The CDR3: CGAWREARNTIYF. As DNA, the CDR3 is TGCGGTGCTTGGAGGGAGGCCCGGAACACCATATATTTT.

This clonotype was seen only once. The junction departs from germline at one end; a sequencing error may be responsible. J is TRBJ2-7 and V is TRBV7-9; the D gene is possibly TRBD2 (5 bases). The germline V gene has CDR1 SEHNR and CDR2 FQNEAQ (reference sequence). CDR3 size: 15 residues. The CDR3 sequence: CASSLIAGELSEQYF. The CDR3 nucleotides read TGTGCCAGCAGCTTAATAGCCGGGGAGCTCAGCGAGCAGTATTTC.

This clonotype has more than one count but fewer than ten. V usage is TRBV12-3 or TRBV12-4 and J usage is TRBJ1-5; D remains unclear. The CDR3 is 14 residues long. V was trimmed by 3 bases and J by 6 bases, leaving 12 bases between them. The CDR3 loop is CASSLPGISQPQHF. The CDR3 bases are TGTGCCAGCAGTTTGCCCGGTATCAGTCAGCCCCAGCATTTT.

This clonotype has a single count. A much larger clonotype is one base distant, so this may be a read error. The V gene is TRBV10-3, the J gene TRBJ2-7; D unclear. The CDR3 spans 11 residues. Germline V gene sequence: CDR1 ENHRY, CDR2 SYGVKD. V lost 6 bases, J lost 4 bases, and 7 bases lay in between. This CDR3 reads CAISTRYEQYF. As DNA, the CDR3 is TGTGCCATCAGCACCAGGTACGAGCAGTACTTC.

This clonotype was detected many times. This chain joins TRBV7-9 and TRBJ2-5, with TRBD2 as a possible D gene (6 bases). V lost 4 bases to trimming and J lost 9 bases, with 24 bases between them. The V gene's germline CDR1 is SEHNR and CDR2 FQNEAQ (reference sequence). This CDR3 region has 16 residues. CDR3 protein: CASSSPVDRVGGSQYF. As DNA, the CDR3 is TGTGCCAGCAGCTCCCCGGTGGACCGGGTTGGAGGGTCCCAGTACTTC.

This clonotype has more than one count but fewer than ten. This rearrangement joins TRBV10-1 to TRBJ2-7, with TRBD2 matching over 8 bases. Germline V gives CDR1 WNHNN, CDR2 SYGVQD (reference sequence). The junction had 7 bases not matched to a gene; V was cut back by 6 bases and J by 3 bases. This CDR3 has 14 amino acids. CDR3 in DNA: TGCGCCAGCAGCCAGGGACTAGTCGGCTACGAGCAGTACTTC. Translated, it gives CASSQGLVGYEQYF.